The 15 T cell receptor beta chains given below trace back to one sample, sequenced in a study of cytomegalovirus exposure and HLA in healthy donors. Use of 60 Vbeta and 13 Jbeta primers characterized the PCR. Some clones are missing from TCRdb's copy, which holds only in-frame ones; the method was immunoSEQ multiplex PCR. The top ten clones hold 2.5% to 4% of a sample with about 93,000 clones, about 78% of them seen once. The sequenced sample was PBMCs. The receptors originated from a woman in her thirties or forties in good health and CMV-seronegative.

The chain combines TRBV28 with TRBJ1-2; 7 positions agree with TRBD1. CDR3 size: 14 residues. Looked up from germline, CDR1 is MDHEN and CDR2 is SYDVKM. The V gene end was trimmed by 6 bases and the J gene end by 8 bases; junction bases not matched to a gene: 12. CDR3 sequence (DNA): TGTGCCAGCAGCCCGAGCGACAGGGTGGGCGGCTACACCTTC. It yields the protein CASSPSDRVGGYTF.

This clone was counted a few times. The chain links TRBV6-4 to TRBJ1-2; TRBD1 aligns across 9 bases. The CDR3 covers 14 residues. V lost 8 bases to trimming and J lost 6 bases; unmatched junction nucleotides: 10. The V gene's germline CDR1 is MRHNA and CDR2 SNTAGT. The DNA for the CDR3 is TGTGCCAGCGCCCAACCGGGACAGGGAAATGGCTACACCTTC. This sequence encodes CASAQPGQGNGYTF.

This chain connects TRBV28 to TRBJ2-3, with TRBD2 matching 9 bases. Germline CDR1 reads MDHEN; CDR2 reads SYDVKM. The CDR3 is 16 residues long. J was trimmed by 4 bases and V by 5 bases; bases with no gene match: 10. CDR3 DNA sequence: TGTGCCAGCAGTCCGCCAGCGGGAGGAGTCCCAGATACGCAGTATTTT. This translates into CASSPPAGGVPDTQYF.

This chain links TRBV27 with TRBJ2-7; 8 bases align to TRBD2. The CDR3 length is 16 residues. Germline V gene sequence: CDR1 MNHEY, CDR2 SMNVEV (reference sequence). With V trimmed by 8 bases and J by 2 bases, 14 bases remained unmatched. For the CDR3, the DNA is TGTGCCAGCCAACGGGGGGGAGTCCTGAGCCCCTACGAGCAGTACTTC. As protein: CASQRGGVLSPYEQYF.

This chain links TRBV5-6 with TRBJ2-1, with 7 bases that match TRBD1. The germline V gene has CDR1 SGHDT and CDR2 YYEEEE. The length of the CDR3 is 15 residues. V trimming: 5 bases; J trimming: 0 bases; junction bases outside the gene matches: 5. The CDR3 spells CASRGTASSYNEQFF. CDR3 bases: TGTGCCAGCAGGGGGACAGCCAGCTCCTACAATGAGCAGTTCTTC. The full variable domain, in which reference TRBV5-6 and TRBJ2-1 provide the parts outside the CDR3, is DAGVTQSPTHLIKTRGQQVTLRCSPKSGHDTVSWYQQALGQGPQFIFQYYEEEERQRGNFPDRFSGHQFPNYSSELNVNALLLGDSALYLCASRGTASSYNEQFFGPGTRLTVL.

The chain has TRBV27 and TRBJ2-2; 7 bases agree with TRBD1. The length of the CDR3 is 16 residues. Germline trimming cut 2 bases from V and 1 base from J; bases unmatched to any gene: 4. In germline, CDR1 is MNHEY, CDR2 SMNVEV (reference sequence). The CDR3 sequence: CASSLTGAGNTGELFF. In DNA, the CDR3 is TGTGCCAGCAGTTTAACAGGGGCCGGGAACACCGGGGAGCTGTTTTTT.

The chain recombines TRBV7-9 with TRBJ2-2; 9 positions match TRBD2. The CDR3 is 15 amino acids. Germline lookup yields CDR1 SEHNR and CDR2 FQNEAQ (reference sequence). V lost 5 bases and J lost 6; bases outside the gene matches: 7. CDR3 sequence: CASSRLAVSSGELFF. The CDR3 DNA sequence: TGTGCCAGCAGCAGACTAGCGGTTAGTTCCGGGGAGCTGTTTTTT.

This chain uses TRBV6-1 with TRBJ2-2; TRBD1 agrees at 8 bases. The germline CDR1 and CDR2 sequences are MNHNS and SASEGT. Unmatched junction bases numbered 4, after V lost 6 bases and J lost 7 bases. The CDR3 sequence is 13 residues long. The CDR3 loop reads CASRNRGFGELFF. CDR3 in DNA: TGTGCCAGCAGGAACAGGGGGTTCGGGGAGCTGTTTTTT.

The chain combines TRBV7-2 with TRBJ2-1; tentative D call: TRBD2 (7 bases). V shed 1 base and J shed 4 bases, with 11 bases lying between them. Germline CDR1 SGHTA, CDR2 FQGNSA. This CDR3 is 15 amino acids long. This CDR3 is CASSLVGGGYNEQFF. The CDR3, as DNA: TGTGCCAGCAGCTTAGTAGGGGGAGGGTACAATGAGCAGTTCTTC.

The rearrangement uses TRBV6-1 and TRBJ2-5; TRBD2 might be the D (6 bases). Trimming left V 6 bases short and J 9 bases short, with 17 bases between. Germline V gene sequence: CDR1 MNHNS, CDR2 SASEGT. The CDR3 covers 13 residues. CDR3 amino acids: CASREGLLLSQYF. CDR3 DNA: TGTGCCAGCAGAGAGGGACTTCTCTTATCCCAGTACTTC.

This sequence joins TRBV5-6 and TRBJ2-3; 10 positions agree with TRBD2. Germline CDR1 is SGHDT and CDR2 is YYEEEE. This CDR3 region has 16 residues. J gave up 4 bases and V 3 bases, and 8 bases lay outside the gene matches. CDR3 coding DNA: TGTGCCAGCAGCTCCTTGGGACTAGCGAACTCAGATACGCAGTATTTT. Amino acid sequence: CASSSLGLANSDTQYF.

This chain joins TRBV11-2 and TRBJ1-6; TRBD1 matches 7 bases. The V and J ends lost 4 bases and 6 bases, in that order; junction bases with no gene match: 9. The CDR3 totals 16 residues. Per germline, CDR1 SGHAT and CDR2 FQNNGV. The CDR3, as DNA: TGTGCCAGCAGCTCCTCCTGGGACAGCGCTAATTCACCCCTCCACTTT. Residues: CASSSSWDSANSPLHF. The full variable domain, rest sourced from reference TRBV11-2 and TRBJ1-6, is EAGVAQSPRYKIIEKRQSVAFWCNPISGHATLYWYQQILGQGPKLLIQFQNNGVVDDSQLPKDRFSAERLKGVDSTLKIQPAKLEDSAVYLCASSSSWDSANSPLHFGNGTRLTVT.

This clone was seen only once. The chain employs TRBV7-2 and TRBJ1-1; TRBD1 might be the D (6 bases). The CDR3 is 15 amino acids. V lost 4 bases to trimming and J lost 1 base, with 13 bases between them. Germline CDR1 SGHTA, CDR2 FQGNSA. The CDR3 DNA follows: TGTGCCAGCAGCTCAGGAGCGGACAGGAACACTGAAGCTTTCTTT. This translates into CASSSGADRNTEAFF.

The genes are TRBV20-1 and TRBJ1-2; D is unclear. The length of the CDR3 is 11 residues. Deletions cut 1 base from V and 8 bases from J, with 8 bases between. Germline-derived CDR1 and CDR2 are DFQATT and SNEGSKA (reference sequence). The CDR3 sequence: CSARASGGYTF. The DNA for the CDR3 is TGCAGTGCTAGAGCCTCGGGGGGCTACACCTTC.

In its sample, this clone was seen once. This chain connects TRBV28 to TRBJ1-6; D is perhaps TRBD1 (5 bases). Trimming removed 5 bases at V and 7 bases at J, with 12 bases between. The germline V gene encodes CDR1 MDHEN and CDR2 SYDVKM. The CDR3 loop spans 14 amino acids. CDR3 nucleotide sequence: TGTGCCAGCAGTGCCCGGGGGAGCAATTCACCCCTCCACTTT. As protein: CASSARGSNSPLHF.